What follows describes a single TCR beta chain. This entry belongs to a study of blood T cell repertoires in COVID-19. Whole-study context: The United States, Italy and Spain supplied acute and convalescent COVID-19 samples.

The germline gives CDR1 ENHRY, CDR2 SYGVKD. The V gene lost 3 bases and the J gene lost 0 bases, with 27 bases spanning the gap. The CDR3 totals 21 residues. Generated by immunoSEQ multiplex PCR, the TCRdb table keeps only in-frame clones and is missing some. The sample comprises roughly 380,000 clones, about nine tenths of which are singletons, and about 1.6% rests with the top ten. Patients at the Seattle site were enrolled during active infection and followed longitudinally. This rearrangement joins TRBV10-3 to TRBJ1-3; a possible D gene is TRBD1 (5 bases). Sequencing was done on a sample of peripheral blood. The sequence was obtained from a woman aged 40 to 55 with COVID-19, enrolled during active disease. CDR3 in amino acids: CAISEIARGLEFFDSGNTIYF. CDR3 bases: TGTGCCATCAGTGAAATCGCGCGGGGACTCGAATTTTTCGACTCTGGAAACACCATATATTTT.